This is a list of T cell receptor beta chains from one sample in a study of blood T cell repertoires in COVID-19. TCRdb's table, derived via immunoSEQ multiplex PCR, lists solely in-frame clones and lacks some. Of 98,000 or so clones in the sample, around 84% are singletons; the top ten hold 26%. Sequencing input: peripheral blood. The receptors come from a man in his fifties or sixties with acute or convalescent COVID-19. Both conserved end residues are part of each CDR3. The order of the fields is clone size, D gene, J gene, V gene, CDR3 protein, CDR3 DNA. A D gene is named only where the DNA matches it firmly. Size tells how often a clone was seen (once, few, many) or the class of an expanded clone, and some rows leave it out.

clone size: .
D gene: TRBD1
J gene: TRBJ2-2
V gene: TRBV7-9
CDR3 protein: CASSQTGGAAPGELFF
CDR3 DNA: TGTGCCAGCAGCCAAACAGGGGGCGCCGCTCCCGGGGAGCTGTTTTTT

clone size: .
D gene: .
J gene: TRBJ2-1
V gene: TRBV19
CDR3 protein: CASSIGPHADYHNEQFF
CDR3 DNA: TGTGCCAGTAGTATAGGGCCCCACGCGGACTACCACAATGAGCAGTTCTTC

clone size: .
D gene: TRBD2
J gene: TRBJ2-1
V gene: TRBV6-2/TRBV6-3
CDR3 protein: CASSYSAGGPNEQFF
CDR3 DNA: TGTGCCAGCAGTTACTCTGCGGGAGGGCCTAATGAGCAGTTCTTC

clone size: once
D gene: .
J gene: TRBJ2-1
V gene: TRBV19
CDR3 protein: CASRTSSSYNEQFF
CDR3 DNA: TGTGCCAGTCGGACTTCGAGCTCCTACAATGAGCAGTTCTTC

clone size: once
D gene: TRBD2
J gene: TRBJ2-5
V gene: TRBV24-1
CDR3 protein: CATSDTIGGGRETQYF
CDR3 DNA: TGTGCCACCAGTGATACCATCGGCGGGGGGCGCGAGACCCAGTACTTC

clone size: .
D gene: TRBD1
J gene: TRBJ1-2
V gene: TRBV5-4
CDR3 protein: CASTNRGRMGYTF
CDR3 DNA: TGTGCCAGCACTAACAGGGGGCGTATGGGCTACACCTTC

clone size: .
D gene: TRBD1
J gene: TRBJ1-2
V gene: TRBV19
CDR3 protein: CASSGQGAGDYGYTF
CDR3 DNA: TGTGCCAGTAGTGGACAGGGGGCCGGGGACTATGGCTACACCTTC

clone size: .
D gene: .
J gene: TRBJ2-1
V gene: TRBV7-9
CDR3 protein: CASSLLWADEQFF
CDR3 DNA: TGTGCCAGCAGCTTATTGTGGGCAGATGAGCAGTTCTTC

clone size: .
D gene: .
J gene: TRBJ2-7
V gene: TRBV12-3/TRBV12-4
CDR3 protein: CASSLPDDREQYF
CDR3 DNA: TGTGCCAGCAGTTTGCCCGACGACAGGGAGCAGTACTTC

clone size: .
D gene: .
J gene: TRBJ2-5
V gene: TRBV6-5
CDR3 protein: CASSYRLAQETQYF
CDR3 DNA: TGTGCCAGCAGTTACAGGCTAGCCCAAGAGACCCAGTACTTC

clone size: .
D gene: .
J gene: TRBJ2-5
V gene: TRBV5-1
CDR3 protein: CASAGWETQYF
CDR3 DNA: TGCGCCAGCGCGGGGTGGGAGACCCAGTACTTC

clone size: .
D gene: .
J gene: TRBJ1-1
V gene: TRBV18
CDR3 protein: CASSPPSEGNTEAFF
CDR3 DNA: TGTGCCAGCTCACCACCGTCGGAGGGAAACACTGAAGCTTTCTTT

clone size: .
D gene: .
J gene: TRBJ2-1
V gene: TRBV27
CDR3 protein: CASSLSGAAYNEQFF
CDR3 DNA: TGTGCCAGCAGTTTATCGGGAGCGGCCTACAATGAGCAGTTCTTC

clone size: .
D gene: TRBD2
J gene: TRBJ2-1
V gene: TRBV5-6
CDR3 protein: CASSLSAGGLNSDEQFF
CDR3 DNA: TGTGCCAGCAGCTTGTCAGCGGGAGGGCTAAATTCCGATGAGCAGTTCTTC

clone size: .
D gene: .
J gene: TRBJ1-1
V gene: TRBV9
CDR3 protein: CASSVVPQMNTEAFF
CDR3 DNA: TGTGCCAGCAGCGTAGTCCCACAGATGAACACTGAAGCTTTCTTT

clone size: .
D gene: TRBD1
J gene: TRBJ1-2
V gene: TRBV6-5
CDR3 protein: CASSYPDRNNYGYTF
CDR3 DNA: TGTGCCAGCAGTTACCCGGACAGGAATAACTATGGCTACACCTTC

clone size: .
D gene: .
J gene: TRBJ2-2
V gene: TRBV5-4
CDR3 protein: CASSLRLPNTGELFF
CDR3 DNA: TGTGCCAGCAGCTTGAGACTCCCGAACACCGGGGAGCTGTTTTTT

clone size: .
D gene: .
J gene: TRBJ2-2
V gene: TRBV5-6
CDR3 protein: CASSLTGIGWELFF
CDR3 DNA: TGTGCCAGCAGCCTGACAGGAATCGGTTGGGAGCTGTTTTTT

clone size: .
D gene: .
J gene: TRBJ1-2
V gene: TRBV7-2
CDR3 protein: CASSFERSDGYTF
CDR3 DNA: TGTGCCAGCAGCTTCGAGCGTAGTGATGGCTACACCTTC

clone size: few
D gene: TRBD1
J gene: TRBJ1-2
V gene: TRBV19
CDR3 protein: CASRTGQGNGYTF
CDR3 DNA: TGTGCCAGCCGCACGGGACAGGGGAATGGCTACACCTTC

clone size: .
D gene: .
J gene: TRBJ1-1
V gene: TRBV2
CDR3 protein: CASSAERRTEAFF
CDR3 DNA: TGTGCCAGCAGTGCGGAGAGGCGGACTGAAGCTTTCTTT

clone size: many
D gene: .
J gene: TRBJ2-1
V gene: TRBV6-1
CDR3 protein: CASSETDFLEQFF
CDR3 DNA: TGTGCCAGCAGTGAGACGGACTTCCTGGAGCAGTTCTTC

clone size: .
D gene: .
J gene: TRBJ1-1
V gene: TRBV3-1/TRBV3-2
CDR3 protein: CASSPRDTYTEAFF
CDR3 DNA: TGTGCCAGCAGCCCCCGGGACACATACACTGAAGCTTTCTTT

clone size: .
D gene: TRBD2
J gene: TRBJ2-3
V gene: TRBV18
CDR3 protein: CASSSWTSGVGDTQYF
CDR3 DNA: TGTGCCAGCTCATCGTGGACTAGCGGGGTGGGAGATACGCAGTATTTT

clone size: .
D gene: TRBD1
J gene: TRBJ2-1
V gene: TRBV7-2
CDR3 protein: CASSSTGGPYNEQFF
CDR3 DNA: TGTGCCAGCAGCTCGACAGGGGGACCCTACAATGAGCAGTTCTTC

clone size: .
D gene: TRBD2
J gene: TRBJ2-3
V gene: TRBV7-9
CDR3 protein: CASSAVAGGPEGTDTQYF
CDR3 DNA: TGTGCCAGCAGCGCAGTAGCGGGAGGGCCCGAGGGTACAGATACGCAGTATTTT

clone size: .
D gene: .
J gene: TRBJ2-1
V gene: TRBV5-1
CDR3 protein: CASSLDRYNEQFF
CDR3 DNA: TGCGCCAGCAGCTTGGACAGGTACAATGAGCAGTTCTTC